These 14 T cell receptor beta chains share one sample of origin, sequenced in a study of cytomegalovirus exposure and HLA in healthy donors. The protocol was immunoSEQ multiplex PCR, while the TCRdb copy is restricted to in-frame clones and leaves out a portion. This sample has some 170,000 clones, with approximately 86% found just once. Sequenced material: PBMCs. These receptor sequences come from a young man in good health and CMV-seropositive.

The V and J genes are TRBV4-3 and TRBJ2-1; D is possibly TRBD2 (6 bases). The germline CDR1 and CDR2 sequences are LGHNA and YSLEER. The CDR3 has 17 amino acids. Trimming took 1 base from V and 0 from J, leaving 13 bases between them. CDR3 amino acids: CASSQGVAGFSYNEQFF. CDR3 sequence (DNA): TGCGCCAGCAGCCAAGGGGTGGCGGGATTCTCCTACAATGAGCAGTTCTTC.

This clone showed up just a few times. The rearrangement joins TRBV18 to TRBJ2-2; D perhaps matches TRBD1 (6 bases). The CDR3 loop spans 14 amino acids. V shed 2 bases and J shed 7 bases, with 11 bases lying between them. Germline loops: CDR1 KGHSH, CDR2 LQKENI. The CDR3 is CASSPWKGDGELFF. CDR3 in DNA: TGTGCCAGCTCACCATGGAAGGGGGACGGGGAGCTGTTTTTT.

This CDR3 reads CASRGGRNTIYF. The CDR3 bases are TGTGCCAGCAGGGGGGGGCGAAACACCATATATTTT. The J gene is TRBJ1-3, the V gene TRBV28; tentatively, D is TRBD1 (6 bases). V shed 6 bases and J shed 5 bases, with 8 bases lying between them. This CDR3 has 12 residues. Germline assignment: CDR1 MDHEN and CDR2 SYDVKM.

This clone has just one count. This rearrangement joins TRBV29-1 to TRBJ2-7; D gene ambiguous. V gave up 2 bases and J gave up 7 bases, with 15 bases separating them. The CDR3 totals 13 residues. CDR1 and CDR2 (germline): SQVTM, ANQGSEA. In DNA form, the CDR3 reads TGCAGCGTTGAAATCGTGGGCCAGGCGGAGCAGTACTTC. This sequence encodes CSVEIVGQAEQYF.

The V gene is TRBV28, the J gene TRBJ2-1; the D gene is possibly TRBD2 (6 bases). The V end was cut by 5 bases, the J end by 3 bases, with 14 bases between. Germline CDR1 and CDR2: MDHEN and SYDVKM. The CDR3 contains 15 residues. The CDR3 loop is CASSPGGILYNEQFF. In DNA, the CDR3 is TGTGCCAGCAGTCCCGGGGGTATACTCTACAATGAGCAGTTCTTC.

In regard to this clone: Other DNA sequences in this sample translate to the same CDR3. V gene TRBV7-2 combines with J gene TRBJ2-3; D gene unclear. This CDR3 region has 13 residues. V gave up 1 base and J gave up 3 bases, with 5 bases separating them. CDR1 SGHTA and CDR2 FQGNSA come from the germline V gene. The CDR3 is CASSLGRTDTQYF. The CDR3 nucleotides read TGTGCCAGCAGCTTAGGTCGGACAGATACGCAGTATTTT.

V and J are TRBV10-3 and TRBJ1-2; 10 bases align to TRBD1. The CDR3 runs 15 residues. The V and J ends lost 2 bases and 2 bases, in that order; junction bases with no gene match: 2. Looked up from germline, CDR1 is ENHRY and CDR2 is SYGVKD. CDR3 in DNA: TGTGCCATCAGTGAGACGGGACAGGGGAACTATGGCTACACCTTC. It specifies CAISETGQGNYGYTF.

V gene TRBV12-1 combines with J gene TRBJ2-5; the table's D call, TRBD1, has no DNA check behind it. TRBV12-1 is noted as a pseudogene. The CDR3 spans 14 residues. The CDR3 protein is CASSFLQDQETQYF. The DNA for the CDR3 is TGTGCCAGCAGCTTTCTCCAGGACCAAGAGACCCAGTACTTC.

This clone occurred once. This chain joins TRBV5-1 and TRBJ1-3, with D possibly TRBD1 on 5 matching bases. The length of the CDR3 is 14 residues. Looked up from germline, CDR1 is SGHRS and CDR2 is YFSETQ. The ends were cut back, 2 bases at V and 0 bases at J, with 6 bases in the middle. The CDR3 region has the DNA TGCGCCAGCAGCTTAGGGGCCTCTGGAAACACCATATATTTT. It translates to CASSLGASGNTIYF.

The J gene is TRBJ1-1, the V gene TRBV6-5; D not resolved. V was clipped by 5 bases and J by 1 base, with 8 bases between them. CDR3 length: 13 amino acids. Germline CDR1 and CDR2: MNHEY and SVGAGI. The CDR3 coding sequence is TGTGCCAGCAGTCCCCTAGCGAACACTGAAGCTTTCTTT. Encoded protein: CASSPLANTEAFF.

The chain recombines TRBV27 with TRBJ2-7, with D possibly being TRBD1 (6 bases). CDR3 length: 13 amino acids. Trimming shortened V by 6 bases and J by 2 bases, and 11 bases separated the two germline ends. CDR1 and CDR2 (germline): MNHEY, SMNVEV (reference sequence). CDR3 protein: CASSPGTPYEQYF. As DNA, the CDR3 is TGTGCCAGCAGCCCCGGGACACCCTACGAGCAGTACTTC.

The chain uses TRBV7-2 and TRBJ2-5; TRBD2 might be the D (6 bases). The J call may be incorrect, as the DNA end agrees better with TRBJ2-7. Germline V gives CDR1 SGHTA, CDR2 FQGNSA. CDR3 length: 15 amino acids. This CDR3 reads CASSPNGRGRGEQYF. In DNA form, the CDR3 reads TGTGCCAGCAGCCCTAACGGGCGGGGTAGGGGCGAGCAGTACTTC.

This clone was seen a few times. The chain couples TRBV2 to TRBJ1-2; no reliable D call. Trimming removed 4 bases from V and 0 bases from J, with 6 bases in between. CDR1 SNHLY and CDR2 FYNNEI come from the germline V gene. The CDR3 is 13 amino acids. CDR3 region: CASSVRANYGYTF. The CDR3 coding sequence is TGTGCCAGCAGTGTGAGGGCTAACTATGGCTACACCTTC.

The chain uses TRBV12-5 and TRBJ2-7, with D hard to call. In germline, CDR1 is LGHNT, CDR2 FRNRAP. Trimming took off 1 base at V and 6 bases at J, with 13 bases between the two ends. This CDR3 contains 14 residues. The CDR3: CASGLAPHGLEQYF. In DNA form, the CDR3 reads TGTGCTAGTGGTTTGGCCCCGCACGGTCTCGAGCAGTACTTC.